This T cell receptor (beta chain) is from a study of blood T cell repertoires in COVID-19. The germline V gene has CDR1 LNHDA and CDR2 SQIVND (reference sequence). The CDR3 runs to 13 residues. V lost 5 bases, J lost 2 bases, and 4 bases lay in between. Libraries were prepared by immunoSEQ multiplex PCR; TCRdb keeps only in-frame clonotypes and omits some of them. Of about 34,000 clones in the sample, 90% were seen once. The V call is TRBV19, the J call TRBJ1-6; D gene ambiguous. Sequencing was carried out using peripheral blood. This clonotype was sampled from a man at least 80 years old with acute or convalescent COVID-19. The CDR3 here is CASSDTYNSPLHF. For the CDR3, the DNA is TGTGCCAGTAGTGACACCTATAATTCACCCCTCCACTTT.